The sample holds a few counts of the clone carrying this T cell receptor (beta chain). Using genomic DNA as the template, TCR beta VDJ and CDR3 profiling was carried out. TCRdb recomputed calls from the reads with MiXCR, one row per CDR3 protein. Found here are about 160,000 distinct CDR3 sequences, 40% to 60% of them singletons; the top ten hold more than 30%. The sample belongs to a study of CD8+CD57+ T cells in acquired aplastic anemia. Study background: Average DNA yield from sorted CD4+ and CD8+ cells was 3.2 ug.

The germline V gene encodes CDR1 SGHVS and CDR2 FNYEAQ. Trimming stripped 3 bases from V and 5 bases from J, with 10 bases between. The length of the CDR3 is 13 residues. Those patients picked for sequencing had displayed CD8+CD57+ cell expansion on flow cytometry. This TCR came from a human donor with aplastic anemia. This chain links TRBV7-6 with TRBJ2-5; D gene uncertain. Source material: sorted CD4+, CD8+, or CD8+CD57+ T cells (not recorded which) from PBMCs. In DNA, the CDR3 is TGTGCCAGCAGCTTCCAGGTAGCCGAGACCCAGTACTTC. Translated, it gives CASSFQVAETQYF.